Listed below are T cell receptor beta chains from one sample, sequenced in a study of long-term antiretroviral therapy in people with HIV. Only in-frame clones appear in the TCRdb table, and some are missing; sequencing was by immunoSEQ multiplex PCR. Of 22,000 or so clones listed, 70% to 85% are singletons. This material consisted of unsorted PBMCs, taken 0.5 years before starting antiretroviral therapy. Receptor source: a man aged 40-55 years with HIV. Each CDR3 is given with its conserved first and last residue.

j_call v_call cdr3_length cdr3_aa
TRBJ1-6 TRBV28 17 CASSLGGTGKSYSPLHF
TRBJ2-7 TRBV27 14 CASSTGTGSYEQYF
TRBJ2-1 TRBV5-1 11 CASSPGYEQFF
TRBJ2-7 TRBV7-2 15 CASSLSRTAAYEQYF
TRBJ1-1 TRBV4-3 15 CASSQAWGANTEAFF
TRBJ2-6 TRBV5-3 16 CARSSSVGSGANVLTF
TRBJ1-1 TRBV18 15 CASSPLGGSGTEAFF
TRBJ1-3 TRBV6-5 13 CASSYSGEDTIYF
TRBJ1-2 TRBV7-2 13 CASSPYVGDGYTF
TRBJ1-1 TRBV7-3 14 CASSLMGASTEAFF
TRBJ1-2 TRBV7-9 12 CASSSVSPELVF
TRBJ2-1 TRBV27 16 CASSSRLAGAYNEQFF
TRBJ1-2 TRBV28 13 CASSSGLYYGYTF
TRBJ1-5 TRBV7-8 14 CASSPSAGNQPQHF
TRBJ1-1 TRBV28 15 CASVIYTGKGTEAFF
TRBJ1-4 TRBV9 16 CASSELPGGYNEKLFF
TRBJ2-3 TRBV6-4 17 CASSELPGGEGTDTQYF
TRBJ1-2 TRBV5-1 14 CASSSGQGEHGYTF
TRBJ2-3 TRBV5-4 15 CASSLGGTGTDTQYF
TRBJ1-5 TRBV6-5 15 CASSPGETANQPQHF
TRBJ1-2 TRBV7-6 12 CASSPQGAGYTF
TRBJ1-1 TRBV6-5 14 CASIPGTAGTEAFF
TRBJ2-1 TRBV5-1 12 CASSFPNNEQFF
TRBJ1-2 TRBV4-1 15 CASSTRTGGNYGYTF
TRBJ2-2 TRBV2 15 CASRALAGGPGELFF
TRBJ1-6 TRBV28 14 CASSTRSGVSPLHF
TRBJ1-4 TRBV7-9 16 CASSLNTRGPDEKLFF
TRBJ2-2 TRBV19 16 CASTLWGAANTGELFF
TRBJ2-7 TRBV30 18 CAWSVGLAGGPARPEQYF
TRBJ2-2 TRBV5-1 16 CASSQSSLSGSGELFF
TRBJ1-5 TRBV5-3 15 CARRGQVVSNQPQHF
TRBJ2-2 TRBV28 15 CASTSGGVVTGELFF
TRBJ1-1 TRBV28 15 CASHQGSWMNTEAFF
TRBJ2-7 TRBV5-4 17 CASSSPGTGSSRQEQYF
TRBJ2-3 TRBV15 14 CATSSGELRDTQYF
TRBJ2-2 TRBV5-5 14 CASSPGSATGELFF
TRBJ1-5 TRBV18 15 CASSPLGQENQPQHF
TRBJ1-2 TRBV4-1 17 CASSQDRTGVSIYGYTF
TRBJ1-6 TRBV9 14 CASSVGQGGSPLHF
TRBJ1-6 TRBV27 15 CASSLNLGTSSPLHF
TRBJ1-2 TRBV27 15 CASRGGTPGSYGYTF
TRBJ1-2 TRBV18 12 CASSRPVDGYTF
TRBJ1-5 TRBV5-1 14 CASSLEGGAGRKHF
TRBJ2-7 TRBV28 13 CASSLPLSYEQYF